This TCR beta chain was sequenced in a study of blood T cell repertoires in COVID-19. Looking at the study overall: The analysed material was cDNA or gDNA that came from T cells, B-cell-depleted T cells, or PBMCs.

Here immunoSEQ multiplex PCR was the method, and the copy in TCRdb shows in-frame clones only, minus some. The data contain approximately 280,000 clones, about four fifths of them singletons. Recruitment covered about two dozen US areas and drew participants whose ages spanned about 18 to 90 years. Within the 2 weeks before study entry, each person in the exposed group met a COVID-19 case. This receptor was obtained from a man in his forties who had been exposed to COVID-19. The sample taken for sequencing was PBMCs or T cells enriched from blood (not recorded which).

The CDR3 reads CASSYWTGTETQYF. DNA of the CDR3: TGTGCCAGCAGTTACTGGACAGGGACGGAGACCCAGTACTTC. This rearrangement joins TRBV6-5 to TRBJ2-5; 8 positions match TRBD1. CDR1 MNHEY and CDR2 SVGAGI come from the germline V gene. This CDR3 has 14 amino acids. The trim removed 1 base at V and 5 bases at J, leaving 3 bases unmatched.